A selection of T cell receptor beta chains follows, all from one sample in a study of shared clonotypes between healthy human individuals. This table comes from immunoSEQ multiplex PCR, and its TCRdb copy is limited to in-frame clones, with some not included. The data show more than 2 million clones, 93% seen once. The sequenced sample was naive CD8+ T cells from PBMCs. These receptors all come from a man in his late teens or twenties in good health. Some clones in this sample may be carry-over from other donors' samples. The CDR3 runs from the conserved cysteine through the conserved F or W. The order of the fields is V gene, CDR3 length, J gene, D gene, clone size, CDR3 DNA, CDR3 protein. D genes are given only for firm matches. Some rows mark clone size as missing; the rest say once, few, many or name a class of expanded clone.

>TRBV5-1|15|TRBJ2-2|NA|once
TGCGCCAGCAGCCCAATAGGCGGGGTTCTGGGGGAGCTGTTTTTT
CASSPIGGVLGELFF
>TRBV30|14|TRBJ2-7|TRBD1|once
TGTGCCTGGAGAGGCGGACAGGGGGCTCGCGAGCAGTACTTC
CAWRGGQGAREQYF
>TRBV9|17|TRBJ2-2|TRBD2|NA
TGTGCCAGCAGCGTATATCTAGCGGGGGTGAACACCGGGGAGCTGTTTTTT
CASSVYLAGVNTGELFF
>TRBV2|15|TRBJ2-7|TRBD1|NA
TGTGCCAGCAGTGAAGGGACAGGGACCCTATATGGGCAGTACTTC
CASSEGTGTLYGQYF
>TRBV10-3|13|TRBJ2-7|TRBD2|few
TGTGCCATCATGCGGGAGGGGACCTACGAGCAGTACTTC
CAIMREGTYEQYF
>TRBV19|14|TRBJ1-5|NA|NA
TGTGCCAGTAGGCTAGGGTCGTACAATCAGCCCCAGCATTTT
CASRLGSYNQPQHF
>TRBV5-1|15|TRBJ2-7|NA|NA
TGCGCCAGCAGGGCGGTAGAGGGGGGAGATTACGAGCAGTACTTC
CASRAVEGGDYEQYF
>TRBV9|15|TRBJ2-1|TRBD2|NA
TGTGCCAGCAGCGCCGGGACTAGCGGGGCGTATGAGCAGTTCTTC
CASSAGTSGAYEQFF
>TRBV6-1|15|TRBJ1-5|TRBD1|NA
TGTGCCAGCAGTCGTCGACAGGGCCTCGGTCAGCCCCAGCATTTT
CASSRRQGLGQPQHF
>TRBV7-9|14|TRBJ1-5|NA|NA
TGTGCCAGCAGCTTAGGGTCGGATAATCAGCCCCAGCATTTT
CASSLGSDNQPQHF
>TRBV19|18|TRBJ2-2|TRBD1|NA
TGTGCCAGTAGTATAGGGAGAACCGGGACAGGGGACACCGGGGAGCTGTTTTTT
CASSIGRTGTGDTGELFF
>TRBV27|14|TRBJ1-2|NA|NA
TGTGCCAGCAGCCTAGTTGGCTCAGGCTATGGCTACACCTTC
CASSLVGSGYGYTF
>TRBV7-9|17|TRBJ2-5|NA|NA
TGTGCCAGCAGCGCGACGGTACTAGTACAGGGACGAGAGACCCAGTACTTC
CASSATVLVQGRETQYF
>TRBV9|13|TRBJ1-1|NA|NA
TGTGCCAGCAGCGCGGGCCCTCGCACTGAAGCTTTCTTT
CASSAGPRTEAFF
>TRBV7-2|14|TRBJ2-3|NA|once
TGTGCCAGCAGCTTAGCGGGCAGCACAGATACGCAGTATTTT
CASSLAGSTDTQYF
>TRBV7-2|15|TRBJ1-2|NA|NA
TGTGCCAGCAGCCCCCAAAGGGACAACTTTAATGGCTACACCTTC
CASSPQRDNFNGYTF
>TRBV10-3|19|TRBJ2-5|NA|NA
TGTGCCATCAGTGAGTCTTTATCCGCCACAGCGAACCACCAAGAGACCCAGTACTTC
CAISESLSATANHQETQYF
>TRBV29-1|11|TRBJ2-1|NA|NA
TGCAGCGTTGCGGCCAACAATGAGCAGTTCTTC
CSVAANNEQFF
>TRBV4-1|17|TRBJ2-2|NA|NA
TGCGCCAGCAGCCAAGATCTCACAGGGAGAAGGACCGGGGAGCTGTTTTTT
CASSQDLTGRRTGELFF
>TRBV30|13|TRBJ1-6|NA|NA
TGTGCCGGAATGGACAGCTATAATTCACCCCTCCACTTT
CAGMDSYNSPLHF
>TRBV27|13|TRBJ1-2|NA|NA
TGTGCCAGCAGTCCACGGACGGGCTATGGCTACACCTTC
CASSPRTGYGYTF
>TRBV7-6|14|TRBJ2-3|NA|once
TGTGCCAGCAGCTCCCTGGGCGGGACAGATACGCAGTATTTT
CASSSLGGTDTQYF
>TRBV5-1|15|TRBJ2-1|TRBD2|NA
TGCGCCAGCAGCCCGGGACTAGCGGCTTACAATGAGCAGTTCTTC
CASSPGLAAYNEQFF
>TRBV5-5|15|TRBJ2-5|TRBD1|NA
TGTGCCAGCAGCCCCTTCCGACAGGGGTACGAGACCCAGTACTTC
CASSPFRQGYETQYF
>TRBV2|10|TRBJ2-7|NA|once
TGTGCCAGCAGCGGGCTCGAGCAGTACTTC
CASSGLEQYF
>TRBV4-1|16|TRBJ1-3|NA|NA
TGCGCCAGCAGCCAAGTACGGGGGTTCTCTGGAAACACCATATATTTT
CASSQVRGFSGNTIYF
>TRBV9|14|TRBJ1-1|NA|few
TGTGCCAGCAGCGTAGTGGGGACTAACACTGAAGCTTTCTTT
CASSVVGTNTEAFF
>TRBV28|18|TRBJ2-7|TRBD2|NA
TGTGCCAGCAGTTTATCGGGGTTAGGACTAGCGGGAGGAAGCGAGCAGTACTTC
CASSLSGLGLAGGSEQYF
>TRBV27|17|TRBJ2-1|TRBD2|NA
TGTGCCAGCAGTGATGGACTTAGCGGGAGGTCCTACAATGAGCAGTTCTTC
CASSDGLSGRSYNEQFF
>TRBV5-5|14|TRBJ1-1|TRBD1|once
TGTGCCAGCAGCCCCGGACAGGGGACGCCTGAAGCTTTCTTT
CASSPGQGTPEAFF
>TRBV27|13|TRBJ2-2|NA|NA
TGTGCCAGCAGGGACAGTCGGTTCGGGGAGCTGTTTTTT
CASRDSRFGELFF
>TRBV7-3|18|TRBJ2-6|TRBD1|NA
TGTGCCAGCAGCTTAAAATCGGACAGGAGCTCTGGGGCCAACGTCCTGACTTTC
CASSLKSDRSSGANVLTF
>TRBV10-3|16|TRBJ2-5|TRBD1|NA
TGTGCCATCAGTGAGTCGGTAAGGGGGCGAGAGGAGACCCAGTACTTC
CAISESVRGREETQYF
>TRBV7-8|17|TRBJ2-7|TRBD2|NA
TGTGCCAGCAGCTTAGGGGGGGAGGGCCCGCTATCCTACGAGCAGTACTTC
CASSLGGEGPLSYEQYF
>TRBV29-1|13|TRBJ2-7|NA|NA
TGCAGCGTTGAGTCCTCTAAAACCTACGAGCAGTACTTC
CSVESSKTYEQYF
>TRBV10-3|13|TRBJ1-1|NA|NA
TGTGCCATCAAGGGGACATTGAACACTGAAGCTTTCTTT
CAIKGTLNTEAFF
>TRBV2|16|TRBJ1-4|TRBD1|NA
TGTGCCATCTCTCTACCCTCCGGGACAGAGAATGAAAAACTGTTTTTT
CAISLPSGTENEKLFF
>TRBV27|15|TRBJ2-7|TRBD2|NA
TGTGCCAGCAGCTCGGGGACTAGCGGATCCTACGAGCAGTACTTC
CASSSGTSGSYEQYF
>TRBV9|14|TRBJ1-5|TRBD1|NA
TGTGCCAGCAGCGTAGAGGGGGCAGGTCAGCCCCAGCATTTT
CASSVEGAGQPQHF
>TRBV6-5|15|TRBJ2-1|NA|NA
TGTGCCAGCAGTTACCGGGACGGAAGAAACAATGAGCAGTTCTTC
CASSYRDGRNNEQFF
>TRBV4-1|12|TRBJ2-5|NA|NA
TGCGCCAGCAGCCAAGACAGAGAGACCCAGTACTTC
CASSQDRETQYF
>TRBV27|15|TRBJ2-7|TRBD1|NA
TGTGCCAGCAGTTTATCGCAGGGGGCGACCTACGAGCAGTACTTC
CASSLSQGATYEQYF
>TRBV29-1|10|TRBJ2-7|NA|NA
TGCAGCGTTGAAGGCCCGGAGCAGTACTTC
CSVEGPEQYF
>TRBV28|13|TRBJ2-7|NA|once
TGTGCCAGCAGGGGAATTCGTTCCTACGAGCAGTACTTC
CASRGIRSYEQYF
>TRBV13|18|TRBJ2-2|TRBD1|many
TGTGCCAGCAGCGGAATGATTCGGGACAGCGCGAACACCGGGGAGCTGTTTTTT
CASSGMIRDSANTGELFF
>TRBV5-6|13|TRBJ2-5|NA|NA
TGTGCCAGCAGCTTAGGTACTTTGGGGACCCAGTACTTC
CASSLGTLGTQYF
>TRBV4-2|16|TRBJ2-1|NA|NA
TGTGCCAGCAGCCGGATTAGTCTGAGGGACTACAATGAGCAGTTCTTC
CASSRISLRDYNEQFF
>TRBV4-1|16|TRBJ1-5|TRBD1|NA
TGCGCCAGCAGCCAGGCACAGGGGGTATTAACTCAGCCCCAGCATTTT
CASSQAQGVLTQPQHF
>TRBV27|17|TRBJ2-1|NA|NA
TGTGCCAGCAGTCCTAATTCATGGACCCTCAGCCACAATGAGCAGTTCTTC
CASSPNSWTLSHNEQFF
>TRBV28|15|TRBJ2-1|NA|NA
TGTGCCAGCAGGAGGGGGGAGGAATACTACAATGAGCAGTTCTTC
CASRRGEEYYNEQFF
>TRBV29-1|14|TRBJ2-7|TRBD1|once
TGCAGCGTTGAATATAAGGGGACAGGCTACGAGCAGTACTTC
CSVEYKGTGYEQYF